The T cell receptor (beta chain) described here comes from a study of shared clonotypes between healthy human individuals. Assay: immunoSEQ multiplex PCR; the TCRdb copy retains only in-frame clones and omits some. This sample has roughly 480,000 clones, with about 80% found just once. Between the trimmed V and J ends, which lost 4 bases and 0 bases, there was a span of 11 bases. This CDR3 region has 16 residues. Germline values: CDR1 SGHRS, CDR2 YFSETQ. The source of this sequence is a woman between 35 and 50 years old in good health. Some clones in this sample may be carry-over from other donors' samples. The sample comprised PBMCs. This chain links TRBV5-1 with TRBJ2-6, with D unresolved. The CDR3: CASSVGPTSGANVLTF. In DNA form, the CDR3 reads TGCGCCAGCAGCGTAGGACCGACCTCTGGGGCCAACGTCCTGACTTTC.